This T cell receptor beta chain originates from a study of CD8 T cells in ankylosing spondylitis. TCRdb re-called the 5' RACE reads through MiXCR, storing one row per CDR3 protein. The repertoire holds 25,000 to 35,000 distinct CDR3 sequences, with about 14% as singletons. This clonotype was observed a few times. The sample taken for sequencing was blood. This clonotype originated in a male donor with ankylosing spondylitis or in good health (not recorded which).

CDR3 sequence (DNA): TGTGCCAGCAGCCTCAGGGGTGGGAATCAGCCCCAGCATTTT. It encodes CASSLRGGNQPQHF. The chain couples TRBV7-3 to TRBJ1-5, with TRBD1 as a possible D gene (6 bases). CDR3 size: 14 residues. The V end lost 5 bases, the J end lost 4 bases, and 12 bases lay between the germline ends. The germline V gene encodes CDR1 SGHTA and CDR2 FQGTGA.